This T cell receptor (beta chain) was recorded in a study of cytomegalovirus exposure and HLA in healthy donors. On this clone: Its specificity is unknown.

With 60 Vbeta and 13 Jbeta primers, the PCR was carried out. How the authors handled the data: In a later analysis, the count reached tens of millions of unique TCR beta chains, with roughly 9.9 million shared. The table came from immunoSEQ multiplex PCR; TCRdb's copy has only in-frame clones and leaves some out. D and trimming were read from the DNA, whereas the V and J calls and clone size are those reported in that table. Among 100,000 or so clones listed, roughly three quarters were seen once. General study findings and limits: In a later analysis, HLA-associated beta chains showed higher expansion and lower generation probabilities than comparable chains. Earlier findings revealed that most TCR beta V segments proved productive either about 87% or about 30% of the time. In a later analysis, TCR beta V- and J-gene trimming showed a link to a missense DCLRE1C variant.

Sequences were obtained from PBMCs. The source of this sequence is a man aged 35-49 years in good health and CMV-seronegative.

CDR3 amino acids: CASSGPSGRSYNEQFF. In nucleotides, the CDR3 is TGCGCCAGCAGTGGGCCTAGCGGGAGGTCCTACAATGAGCAGTTCTTC. The rearrangement uses TRBV10-1 and TRBJ2-1, with 11 bases fitting TRBD2. Looked up from germline, CDR1 is WNHNN and CDR2 is SYGVQD (reference sequence). The length of the CDR3 is 16 residues. J was trimmed by 1 base and V by 4 bases; bases with no gene match: 3.